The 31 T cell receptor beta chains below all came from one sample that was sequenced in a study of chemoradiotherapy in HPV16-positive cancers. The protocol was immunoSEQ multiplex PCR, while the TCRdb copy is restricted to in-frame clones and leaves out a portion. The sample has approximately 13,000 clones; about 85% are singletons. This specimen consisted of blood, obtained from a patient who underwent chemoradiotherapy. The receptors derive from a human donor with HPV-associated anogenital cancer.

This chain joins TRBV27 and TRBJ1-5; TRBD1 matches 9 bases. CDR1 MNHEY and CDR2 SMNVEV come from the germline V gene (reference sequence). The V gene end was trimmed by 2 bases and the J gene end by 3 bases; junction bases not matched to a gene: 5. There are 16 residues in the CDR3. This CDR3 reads CASSLDGTGNNQPQHF. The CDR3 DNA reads TGTGCCAGCAGTTTAGACGGGACAGGGAACAATCAGCCCCAGCATTTT.

The CDR3 DNA sequence: TGTGCCAGCAGCTTAGACGGGGCTATCAATGAGCAGTTCTTC. This sequence encodes CASSLDGAINEQFF. V usage is TRBV7-2 and J usage is TRBJ2-1; D possibly matches TRBD1 or TRBD2 (5 bases each). The CDR3 runs to 14 residues. Germline values: CDR1 SGHTA, CDR2 FQGNSA. V lost 1 base, J lost 6 bases, and 10 bases lay in between. The full variable domain, its missing parts supplied by reference TRBV7-2 and TRBJ2-1, is GAGVSQSPSNKVTEKGKDVELRCDPISGHTALYWYRQSLGQGLEFLIYFQGNSAPDKSGLPSDRFSAERTGGSVSTLTIQRTQQEDSAVYLCASSLDGAINEQFFGPGTRLTVL.

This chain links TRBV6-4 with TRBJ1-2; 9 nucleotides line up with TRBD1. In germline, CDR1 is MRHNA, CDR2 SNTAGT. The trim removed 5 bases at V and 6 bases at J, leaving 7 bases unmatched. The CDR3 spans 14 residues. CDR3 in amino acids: CASSNRGPRDGYTF. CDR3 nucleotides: TGTGCCAGCAGTAACAGGGGGCCGCGGGATGGCTACACCTTC.

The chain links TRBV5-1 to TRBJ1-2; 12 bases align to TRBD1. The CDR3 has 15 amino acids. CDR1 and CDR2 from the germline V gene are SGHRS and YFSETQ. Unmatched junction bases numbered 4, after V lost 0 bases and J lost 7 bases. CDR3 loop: CASSLAGTGGSGYTF. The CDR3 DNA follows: TGCGCCAGCAGCTTGGCCGGGACAGGGGGCTCTGGCTACACCTTC.

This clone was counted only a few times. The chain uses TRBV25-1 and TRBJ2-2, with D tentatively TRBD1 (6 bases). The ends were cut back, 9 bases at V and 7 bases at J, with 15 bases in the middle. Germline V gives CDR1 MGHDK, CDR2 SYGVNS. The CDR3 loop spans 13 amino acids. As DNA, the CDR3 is TGTGCCAGTACTTCAGGGGTGGACGGGGAGCTGTTTTTT. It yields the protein CASTSGVDGELFF.

The CDR3 reads CASSAGTGYSGTF. Written as DNA, the CDR3 is TGTGCCAGCAGTGCCGGGACAGGGTATTCTGGCACCTTC. This chain connects TRBV6-1 to TRBJ1-2; 9 bases are a match to TRBD1. The CDR3 runs 13 residues. Germline values: CDR1 MNHNS, CDR2 SASEGT. Unmatched junction bases numbered 10, after V lost 4 bases and J lost 13 bases.

CDR3 DNA: TGCGCCAGCACCGCAGGGGCCGCCTCTGGAAACACCATATATTTT. Translation: CASTAGAASGNTIYF. J is TRBJ1-3 and V is TRBV5-1, with D tentatively TRBD1 (6 bases). Germline V CDR1 and CDR2: SGHRS, YFSETQ. There are 15 residues in the CDR3. Trimming cost V 6 bases and J 0 bases, with 13 bases left between them. Combining the CDR3 with reference TRBV5-1 and TRBJ1-3 gives the whole variable domain KAGVTQTPRYLIKTRGQQVTLSCSPISGHRSVSWYQQTPGQGLQFLFEYFSETQRNKGNFPGRFSGRQFSNSRSEMNVSTLELGDSALYLCASTAGAASGNTIYFGEGSWLTVV.

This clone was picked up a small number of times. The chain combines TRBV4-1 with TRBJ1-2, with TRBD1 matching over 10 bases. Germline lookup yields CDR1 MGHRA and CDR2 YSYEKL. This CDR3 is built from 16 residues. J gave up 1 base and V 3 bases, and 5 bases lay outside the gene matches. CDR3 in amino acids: CASSQIGTGVNYGYTF. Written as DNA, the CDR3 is TGCGCCAGCAGCCAGATTGGGACAGGGGTTAACTATGGCTACACCTTC.

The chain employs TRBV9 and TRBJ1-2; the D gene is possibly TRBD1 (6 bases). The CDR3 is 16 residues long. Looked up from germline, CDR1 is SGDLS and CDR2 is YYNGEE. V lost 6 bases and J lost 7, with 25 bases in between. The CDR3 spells CASTDPRTGQFAGYTF. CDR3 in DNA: TGTGCCAGCACCGACCCAAGAACGGGACAATTCGCTGGCTACACCTTC.

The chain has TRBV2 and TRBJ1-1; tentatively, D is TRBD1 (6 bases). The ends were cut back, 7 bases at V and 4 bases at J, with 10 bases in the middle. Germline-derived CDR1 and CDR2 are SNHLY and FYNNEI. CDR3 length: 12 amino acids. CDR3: CASTGQSTEAFF. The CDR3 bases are TGTGCCAGCACCGGACAGTCCACTGAAGCTTTCTTT.

This chain's CDR3 is CASSLEGTGNTQYF. CDR3 in DNA: TGCGCCAGCAGCTTGGAGGGGACTGGTAATACGCAGTATTTT. V is TRBV5-1 and J is TRBJ2-3; tentative D call: TRBD2 (6 bases). The germline V gene encodes CDR1 SGHRS and CDR2 YFSETQ. V was shortened by 0 bases and J by 7 bases, with 12 bases between the two germline ends. This CDR3 has 14 residues.

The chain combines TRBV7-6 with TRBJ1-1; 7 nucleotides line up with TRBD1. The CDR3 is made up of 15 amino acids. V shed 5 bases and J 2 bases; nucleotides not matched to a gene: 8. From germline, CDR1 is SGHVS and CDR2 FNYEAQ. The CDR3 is CASSPRQGSNTEAFF. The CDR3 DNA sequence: TGTGCCAGCAGCCCCCGACAGGGTTCCAACACTGAAGCTTTCTTT. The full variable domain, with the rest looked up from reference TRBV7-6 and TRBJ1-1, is GAGVSQSPRYKVTKRGQDVALRCDPISGHVSLYWYRQALGQGPEFLTYFNYEAQQDKSGLPNDRFSAERPEGSISTLTIQRTEQRDSAMYRCASSPRQGSNTEAFFGQGTRLTVV.

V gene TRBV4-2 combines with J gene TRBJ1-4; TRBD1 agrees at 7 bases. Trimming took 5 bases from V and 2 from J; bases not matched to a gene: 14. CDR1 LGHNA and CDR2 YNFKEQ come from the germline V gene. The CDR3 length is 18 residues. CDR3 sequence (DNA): TGTGCCAGCAGCAACAAACGCACGACAGGGAAGACTAATGAAAAACTGTTTTTT. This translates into CASSNKRTTGKTNEKLFF.

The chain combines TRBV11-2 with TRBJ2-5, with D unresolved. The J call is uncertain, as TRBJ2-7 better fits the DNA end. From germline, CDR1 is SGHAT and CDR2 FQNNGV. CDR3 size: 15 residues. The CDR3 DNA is TGTGCCAGCAGCCTGGAATCCACAGTTGCCTACGAGCAGTACTTC. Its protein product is CASSLESTVAYEQYF.

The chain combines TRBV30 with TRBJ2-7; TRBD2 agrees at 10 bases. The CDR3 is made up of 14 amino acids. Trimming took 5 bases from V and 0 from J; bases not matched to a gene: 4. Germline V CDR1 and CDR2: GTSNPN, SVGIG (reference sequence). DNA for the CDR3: TGTGCCTGGGGAAGCGGGGGGGCCTCCTACGAGCAGTACTTC. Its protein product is CAWGSGGASYEQYF. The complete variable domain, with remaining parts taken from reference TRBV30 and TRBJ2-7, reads SQTIHQWPATLVQPVGSPLSLECTVEGTSNPNLYWYRQAAGRGLQLLFYSVGIGQISSEVPQNLSASRPQDRQFILSSKKLLLSDSGFYLCAWGSGGASYEQYFGPGTRLTVT.

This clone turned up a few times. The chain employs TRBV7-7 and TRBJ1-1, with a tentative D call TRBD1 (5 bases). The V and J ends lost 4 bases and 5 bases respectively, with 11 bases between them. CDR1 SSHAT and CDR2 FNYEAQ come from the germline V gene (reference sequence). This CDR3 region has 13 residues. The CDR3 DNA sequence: TGTGCCAGCAGCTATTCCAGGGATACTGAAGCTTTCTTT. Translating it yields CASSYSRDTEAFF.

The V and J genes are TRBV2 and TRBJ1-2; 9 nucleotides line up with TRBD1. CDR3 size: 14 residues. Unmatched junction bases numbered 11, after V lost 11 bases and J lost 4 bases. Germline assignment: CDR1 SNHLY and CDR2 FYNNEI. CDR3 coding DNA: TGTGCCGGAAGAGGGAGACAGGGGGGCTATGGCTACACCTTC. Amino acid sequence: CAGRGRQGGYGYTF.

The CDR3 nucleotides read TGTGCCAGCAGCGTCGGGGATACGCAGTATTTT. Amino acid sequence: CASSVGDTQYF. The chain couples TRBV9 to TRBJ2-3; no clear D. Trimming took 2 bases from V and 6 from J, leaving 4 bases between them. CDR3 length: 11 residues. Germline CDR1 SGDLS, CDR2 YYNGEE. Combining the CDR3 with reference TRBV9 and TRBJ2-3 gives the whole variable domain DSGVTQTPKHLITATGQRVTLRCSPRSGDLSVYWYQQSLDQGLQFLIQYYNGEERAKGNILERFSAQQFPDLHSELNLSSLELGDSALYFCASSVGDTQYFGPGTRLTVL.

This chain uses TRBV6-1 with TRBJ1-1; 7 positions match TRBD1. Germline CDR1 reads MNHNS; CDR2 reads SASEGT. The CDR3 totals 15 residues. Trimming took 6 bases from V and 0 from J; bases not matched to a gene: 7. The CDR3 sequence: CASRNRGRMNTEAFF. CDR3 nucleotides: TGTGCCAGCAGGAACAGGGGACGAATGAACACTGAAGCTTTCTTT.

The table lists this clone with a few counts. The CDR3 spells CASSLGGTRGTDTQYF. CDR3 nucleotide sequence: TGTGCCAGCAGCTTGGGAGGGACTAGGGGCACAGATACGCAGTATTTT. The chain has TRBV7-6 and TRBJ2-3, with 8 bases matching TRBD2. The V gene's germline CDR1 is SGHVS and CDR2 FNYEAQ. The CDR3 is 16 residues long. The junction had 6 bases not matched to a gene; V was cut back by 3 bases and J by 1 base.

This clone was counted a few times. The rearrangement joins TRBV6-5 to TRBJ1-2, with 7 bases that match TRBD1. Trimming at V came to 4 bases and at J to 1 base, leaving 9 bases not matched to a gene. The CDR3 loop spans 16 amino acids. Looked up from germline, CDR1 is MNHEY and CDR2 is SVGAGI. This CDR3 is CASSFNPGQSNYGYTF. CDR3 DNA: TGTGCCAGCAGTTTCAACCCGGGACAGAGTAACTATGGCTACACCTTC.

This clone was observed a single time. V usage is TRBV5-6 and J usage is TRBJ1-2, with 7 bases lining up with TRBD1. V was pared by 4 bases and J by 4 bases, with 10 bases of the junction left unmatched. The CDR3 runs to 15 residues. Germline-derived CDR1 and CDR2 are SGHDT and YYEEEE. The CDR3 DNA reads TGTGCCAGCAGCGACCCGACAGGGTTCGGCTATGGCTACACCTTC. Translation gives CASSDPTGFGYGYTF.

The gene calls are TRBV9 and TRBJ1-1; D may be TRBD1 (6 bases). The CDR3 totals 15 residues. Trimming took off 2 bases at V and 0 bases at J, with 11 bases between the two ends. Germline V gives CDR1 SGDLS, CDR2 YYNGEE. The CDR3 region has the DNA TGTGCCAGCAGCGTTTCGGGACACTTGAACACTGAAGCTTTCTTT. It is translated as CASSVSGHLNTEAFF.

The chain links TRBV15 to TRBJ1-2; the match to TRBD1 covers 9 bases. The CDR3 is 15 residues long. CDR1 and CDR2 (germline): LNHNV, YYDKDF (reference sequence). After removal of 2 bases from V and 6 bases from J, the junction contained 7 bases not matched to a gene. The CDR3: CATSRPGTGNHGYTF. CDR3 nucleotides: TGTGCCACCAGCAGACCCGGGACAGGGAATCATGGCTACACCTTC.

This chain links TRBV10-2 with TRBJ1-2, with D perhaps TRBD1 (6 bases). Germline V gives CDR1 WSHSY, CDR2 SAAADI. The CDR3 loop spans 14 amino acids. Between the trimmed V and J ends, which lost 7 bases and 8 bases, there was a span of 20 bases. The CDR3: CASTPKDSRSGYTF. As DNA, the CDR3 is TGCGCCAGCACCCCCAAGGACAGTAGATCGGGCTACACCTTC.

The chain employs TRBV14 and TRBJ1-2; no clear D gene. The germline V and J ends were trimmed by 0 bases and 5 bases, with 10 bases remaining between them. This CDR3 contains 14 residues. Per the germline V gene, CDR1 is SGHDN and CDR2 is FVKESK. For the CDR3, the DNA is TGTGCCAGCAGCCAAGATCGAGGGCAGTATGGCTACACCTTC. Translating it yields CASSQDRGQYGYTF.

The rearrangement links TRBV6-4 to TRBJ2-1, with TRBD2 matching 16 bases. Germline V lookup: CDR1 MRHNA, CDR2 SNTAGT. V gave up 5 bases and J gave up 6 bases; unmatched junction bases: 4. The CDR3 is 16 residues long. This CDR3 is CASSPGTSGGANEQFF. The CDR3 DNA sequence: TGTGCCAGCAGTCCCGGGACTAGCGGGGGGGCCAATGAGCAGTTCTTC.

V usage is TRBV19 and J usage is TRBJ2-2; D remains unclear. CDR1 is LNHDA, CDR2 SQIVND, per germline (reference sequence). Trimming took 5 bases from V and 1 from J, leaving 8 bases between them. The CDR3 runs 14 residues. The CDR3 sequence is CASSLAGNTGELFF. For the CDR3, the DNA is TGTGCCAGTAGTTTGGCAGGGAACACCGGGGAGCTGTTTTTT.

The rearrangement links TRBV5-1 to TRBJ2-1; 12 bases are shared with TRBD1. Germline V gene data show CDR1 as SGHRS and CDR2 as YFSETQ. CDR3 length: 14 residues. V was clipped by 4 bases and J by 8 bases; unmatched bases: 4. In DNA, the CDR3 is TGCGCCAGCAGCCCCGGGACAGGGGGCGATGAGCAGTTCTTC. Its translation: CASSPGTGGDEQFF.

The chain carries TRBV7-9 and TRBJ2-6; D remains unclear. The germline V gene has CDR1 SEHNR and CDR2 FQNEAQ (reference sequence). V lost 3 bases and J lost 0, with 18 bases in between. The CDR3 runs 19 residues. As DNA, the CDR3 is TGTGCCAGCAGCTTTTTTTTATCCCCTGCATCCTCTGGGGCCAACGTCCTGACTTTC. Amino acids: CASSFFLSPASSGANVLTF.

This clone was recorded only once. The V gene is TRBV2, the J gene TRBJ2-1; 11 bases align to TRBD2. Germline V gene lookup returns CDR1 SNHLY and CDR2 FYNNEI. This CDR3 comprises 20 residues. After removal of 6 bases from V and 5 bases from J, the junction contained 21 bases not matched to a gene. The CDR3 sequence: CASSRYMRTGTSGGHNEQFF. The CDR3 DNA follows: TGTGCCAGCAGCCGATACATGAGGACAGGAACTAGCGGGGGTCACAATGAGCAGTTCTTC.